The rows below give T cell receptor beta chains drawn from one sample of a study of T cell repertoires in cytomegalovirus infection. In TCRdb, the reads were re-called with MiXCR into one record per CDR3 protein. The sample consists of hundreds of thousands of distinct CDR3 sequences, 15% to 20% of them appearing once. The sequenced material came from PBMCs. Receptor source: a human donor in good health (CMV status not recorded). Some clones in this sample may be carry-over from other donors' samples. CDR3s include the opening cysteine and the closing phenylalanine or tryptophan. A D gene is named only where the DNA matches it firmly. Rows give clone size only sometimes, using once, few, many, or a class for an expanded clone.

cdr3_nt cdr3_aa j_call v_call clone_size d_call
TGCAGCGTTGAACTGACGTACAATGAGCAGTTCTTC CSVELTYNEQFF TRBJ2-1 TRBV29-1 NA NA
TGTGCCAGCAGCCCCAGACAGGGCTCAGCTTTCTTT CASSPRQGSAFF TRBJ1-1 TRBV7-2 NA TRBD1
TGTGCCAGCAGTCCCTCTCGGACTAGCCTTAATAGTGAGCAGTTCTTC CASSPSRTSLNSEQFF TRBJ2-1 TRBV6-1 many TRBD2
TGTGCCAGTGGGGGGAGTTTTTACAATGAGCAGTTCTTC CASGGSFYNEQFF TRBJ2-1 TRBV3-1 few NA
TGCAGTGCGGATCCCGGGACAGGGACCCACGAGCAGTACTTC CSADPGTGTHEQYF TRBJ2-7 TRBV20-1 NA TRBD1
TGTGCCAGCAGCTTGGGGCGGCCCGGGTATGGCTACACCTTC CASSLGRPGYGYTF TRBJ1-2 TRBV7-8 many NA
TGTGCCAGCAGCTTATCCGCAGGGCTAACTCAGCCCCAGCATTTT CASSLSAGLTQPQHF TRBJ1-5 TRBV11-2 few NA
TGCAGCGTTGAAGCCCTGGAAGGCACAGATACGCAGTATTTT CSVEALEGTDTQYF TRBJ2-3 TRBV29-1 many NA
TGTGCCAGCAGTTTGGCGGGAGTTCGGAACAATGAGCAGTTCTTC CASSLAGVRNNEQFF TRBJ2-1 TRBV5-4 NA TRBD2
TGTGCCAGCAGCCAAGACCCATCCTGGGGGGGGGAAGAGACCCAGTACTTC CASSQDPSWGGEETQYF TRBJ2-5 TRBV4-2 NA TRBD2
TGTGCCAGCAAGAAGGGGCTAGCGGGAGTGGATACGCAGTATTTT CASKKGLAGVDTQYF TRBJ2-3 TRBV3-1 NA TRBD2
TGCAGTGCTGGGGGACAGGGGCCTAATGAAAAACTGTTTTTT CSAGGQGPNEKLFF TRBJ1-4 TRBV20-1 many TRBD1
TGTGCCACCAGCAGAAGGACACAGTGGAATGAGCAGTTCTTC CATSRRTQWNEQFF TRBJ2-1 TRBV15 many NA
TGTGCCAGCAGCTTGAAGGGTTCTGCAGCTTGCTTT CASSLKGSAACF TRBJ1-1 TRBV7-8 once NA
TGTGCCAGCAGTTTTTTTCAGGGGGGGGGAAGGGAATATGAAAAACTGTTTTTT CASSFFQGGGREYEKLFF TRBJ1-4 TRBV28 many TRBD1
TGTGCCATCAGACACGACACATACACAGATACGCAGTATTTT CAIRHDTYTDTQYF TRBJ2-3 TRBV10-3 few NA
TGTGCCAGCAGCTTTTTTCACGAGCAGTACTTC CASSFFHEQYF TRBJ2-7 TRBV13 few NA
TGCAGTGCTAGCTATCAGTCGGAGTCTACCGGGGAGCTGTTTTTT CSASYQSESTGELFF TRBJ2-2 TRBV20-1 few NA
TGTGCCAGCAGCCTGGGACTCACAGATACGCAGTATTTT CASSLGLTDTQYF TRBJ2-3 TRBV7-2 many NA
TGTGCCAGCAGCTTAGGCACACAGGGAAGTCCTAAAGAGACCCAGTACTTC CASSLGTQGSPKETQYF TRBJ2-5 TRBV7-2 large NA
TGTGCCAGCAGCCCCCGTCCAACGATGAACACTGAAGCTTTCTTT CASSPRPTMNTEAFF TRBJ1-1 TRBV7-2 many NA
TGCAGCGTTGTGTCAGCGGTACAAGAGACCCAGTACTTC CSVVSAVQETQYF TRBJ2-5 TRBV29-1 few NA
TGTGCCAGCAGCTTCGACCGGAGCTCCTACAATGAGCAGTTCTTC CASSFDRSSYNEQFF TRBJ2-1 TRBV7-2 many NA
TGTGCCAGCAGCTTCGGAGAGACCCAGTACTTC CASSFGETQYF TRBJ2-5 TRBV7-2 many NA
TGTGCCAGCAGTCTAGGACAGGGAGGTAGGAACACTGAAGCTTTCTTT CASSLGQGGRNTEAFF TRBJ1-1 TRBV7-9 many TRBD1
TGTGCCATCAGGGGCTTTATATGCGGAAACACCATATATTTT CAIRGFICGNTIYF TRBJ1-3 TRBV10-3 few NA
TGTGCCAGCTCCCAGTCGGATAGCGGGGGGCCAAATACGCAGTATTTT CASSQSDSGGPNTQYF TRBJ2-3 TRBV18 few TRBD2
TGCGCCAGCAGCCCCCGACAGGACCCCAGCACAGATACGCAGTATTTT CASSPRQDPSTDTQYF TRBJ2-3 TRBV5-1 few NA
TGTGCCAGCAGAACCGGGACAGGGGGCCTCTATGAGCAGTTCTTC CASRTGTGGLYEQFF TRBJ2-1 TRBV6-2/TRBV6-3 few TRBD1
TGTGCCAGCAGCCCCAAGCGGGCGGGATCAGGGACAGGCTGGAGCACAGATACGCAGTATTTT CASSPKRAGSGTGWSTDTQYF TRBJ2-3 TRBV7-2 NA TRBD1
TGTGCCAGCAGTGCCCCAATGAACACTGAAGCTTTCTTT CASSAPMNTEAFF TRBJ1-1 TRBV28 few NA
TGTGCCACCAGTGATCCTGCGACAGGGGGAGAGACCCAGTACTTC CATSDPATGGETQYF TRBJ2-5 TRBV24-1 many TRBD1
TGTGCCAGCAGCTCTCCTCCGGGACACCGATACAATGAGCAGTTCTTC CASSSPPGHRYNEQFF TRBJ2-1 TRBV27 many NA
TGCAGTGCTAGAGACCCTGGGACAGGGGCTGAAGCTTTCTTT CSARDPGTGAEAFF TRBJ1-1 TRBV20-1 NA TRBD1
TGTGCCAGCTCACAACCCAGGGGACCGCAAGAGACCCAGTACTTC CASSQPRGPQETQYF TRBJ2-5 TRBV18 NA NA
TGTGCCAGCAGCTTAGGGTGGACTAGCGGGAACATTCAGTACTTC CASSLGWTSGNIQYF TRBJ2-4 TRBV11-2 many TRBD2
TGCAGTCCCACCGGGACAGCTCCCTACGAGCAGTACTTC CSPTGTAPYEQYF TRBJ2-7 TRBV20-1 NA TRBD1
TGTGCCAGTACCCCCCAGGGGGGGGATCAGCCCCAGCATTTT CASTPQGGDQPQHF TRBJ1-5 TRBV19 NA TRBD1
TGTGCCAGCAGAGGGACTAGCGGACTTATGTTCTTC CASRGTSGLMFF TRBJ2-1 TRBV2 few TRBD2
TGTGCCAGCAGCGTTAGCGGGAGGGCCTACGAGCAGTACTTC CASSVSGRAYEQYF TRBJ2-7 TRBV7-2 many TRBD2
TGTGCCAGCAGCACGTGGGGATATATAAGCAATGAGCAGTTCTTC CASSTWGYISNEQFF TRBJ2-1 TRBV7-2 many NA
TGTGCCAGCAGCACCGGGACTAGCGGTTACGAGCAGTACTTC CASSTGTSGYEQYF TRBJ2-7 TRBV7-2 NA TRBD2
TGTGCCAGCAGCACGTTTAGGGGACGGCGGGAGAGTTACAATGAGCAGTTCTTC CASSTFRGRRESYNEQFF TRBJ2-1 TRBV11-2 many TRBD2